The rows below give T cell receptor beta chains drawn from one sample of a study of identical twins. TCRdb re-called the 5' RACE reads through MiXCR, storing one row per CDR3 protein. The sample holds approximately 700,000 distinct CDR3 sequences, around 6% seen once. The sequenced material came from naive T cells sorted from blood. Source of these receptors: a young man in good health. CDR3s include the opening cysteine and the closing phenylalanine or tryptophan.

length: 16
V: TRBV7-3
J: TRBJ2-1
CDR3: CASSLSPAQSYNEQFF

length: 18
V: TRBV24-1
J: TRBJ2-1
CDR3: CATSDLQRTSGGRNEQFF

length: 12
V: TRBV12-3/TRBV12-4
J: TRBJ2-1
CDR3: CASSLARYEQFF

length: 16
V: TRBV7-2
J: TRBJ2-3
CDR3: CASSLVAGGPADTQYF

length: 16
V: TRBV6-1
J: TRBJ2-6
CDR3: CASINGAGAGANVLTF

length: 15
V: TRBV5-1
J: TRBJ2-7
CDR3: CASSLVGTGDYEQYF

length: 16
V: TRBV25-1
J: TRBJ2-5
CDR3: CASSKGLAGLQETQYF

length: 14
V: TRBV28
J: TRBJ2-1
CDR3: CASRDPPDYNEQFF

length: 8
V: TRBV29-1
J: TRBJ2-3
CDR3: CSVDTQYF

length: 13
V: TRBV2
J: TRBJ2-4
CDR3: CACTQDRGYIQYF

length: 15
V: TRBV6-1
J: TRBJ1-6
CDR3: CATHGSGKASSPLHF

length: 15
V: TRBV29-1
J: TRBJ2-3
CDR3: CSVGVAGGSTDTQYF

length: 20
V: TRBV6-2/TRBV6-3
J: TRBJ2-2
CDR3: CASSHEGLAGIQANTGELFF

length: 18
V: TRBV27
J: TRBJ2-7
CDR3: CASRGTQGVAGGHYEQYF

length: 18
V: TRBV5-6
J: TRBJ1-6
CDR3: CASSPGRADLSYNSPLHF

length: 16
V: TRBV29-1
J: TRBJ2-3
CDR3: CSVEAQREALTDTQYF

length: 12
V: TRBV12-3/TRBV12-4
J: TRBJ1-5
CDR3: CASSAFNQPQHF

length: 13
V: TRBV13
J: TRBJ1-1
CDR3: CASSLGGPGPAFF

length: 12
V: TRBV14
J: TRBJ2-7
CDR3: CASSRDSYLQYF

length: 16
V: TRBV20-1
J: TRBJ2-1
CDR3: CSAKGLAGSSYNEQFF

length: 14
V: TRBV5-1
J: TRBJ2-2
CDR3: CASSGQGWTGELFF

length: 16
V: TRBV11-2
J: TRBJ2-4
CDR3: CASSLGTGGVVDIQYF

length: 17
V: TRBV21-1
J: TRBJ2-1
CDR3: CASSKIYVTSGYNEQFF

length: 14
V: TRBV5-8
J: TRBJ2-5
CDR3: CASNIFGREETQYF